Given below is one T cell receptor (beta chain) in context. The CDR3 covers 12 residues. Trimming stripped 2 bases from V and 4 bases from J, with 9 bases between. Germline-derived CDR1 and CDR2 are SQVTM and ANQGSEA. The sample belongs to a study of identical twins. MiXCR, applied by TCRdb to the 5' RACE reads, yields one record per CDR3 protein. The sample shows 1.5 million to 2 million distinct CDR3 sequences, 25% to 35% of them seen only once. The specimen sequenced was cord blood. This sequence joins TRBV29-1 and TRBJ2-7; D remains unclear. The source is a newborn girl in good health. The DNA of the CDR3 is TGCAGCGTTGAACACAATGGATACGAGCAGTACTTC. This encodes CSVEHNGYEQYF.